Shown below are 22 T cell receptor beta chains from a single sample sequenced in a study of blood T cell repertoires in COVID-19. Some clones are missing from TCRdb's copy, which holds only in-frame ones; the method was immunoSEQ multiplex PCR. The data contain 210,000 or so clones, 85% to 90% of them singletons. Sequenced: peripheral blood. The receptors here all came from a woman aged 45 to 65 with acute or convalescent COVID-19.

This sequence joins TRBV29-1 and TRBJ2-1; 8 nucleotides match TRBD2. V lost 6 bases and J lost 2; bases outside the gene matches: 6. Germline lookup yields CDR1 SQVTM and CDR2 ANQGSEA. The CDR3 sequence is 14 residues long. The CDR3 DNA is TGCAGCGTGGGCAATAGCGGGGCCTACAATGAGCAGTTCTTC. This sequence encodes CSVGNSGAYNEQFF.

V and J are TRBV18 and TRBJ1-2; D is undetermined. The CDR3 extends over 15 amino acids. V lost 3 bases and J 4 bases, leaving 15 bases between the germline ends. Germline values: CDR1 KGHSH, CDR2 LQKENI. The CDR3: CASSPPSSNFYGYTF. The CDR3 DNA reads TGTGCCAGCTCACCCCCGTCTAGTAACTTCTATGGCTACACCTTC.

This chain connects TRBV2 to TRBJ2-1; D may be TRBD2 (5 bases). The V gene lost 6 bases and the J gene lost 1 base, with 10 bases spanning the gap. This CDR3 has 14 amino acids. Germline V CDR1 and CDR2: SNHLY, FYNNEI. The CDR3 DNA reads TGTGCCAGCAGGGGCGGGTTTTCCTACAATGAGCAGTTCTTC. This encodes CASRGGFSYNEQFF.

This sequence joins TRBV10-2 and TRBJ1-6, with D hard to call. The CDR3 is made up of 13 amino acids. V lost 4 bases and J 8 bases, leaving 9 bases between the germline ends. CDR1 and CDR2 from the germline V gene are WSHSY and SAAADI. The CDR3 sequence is CASSAGMYSPLHF. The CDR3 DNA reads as TGCGCCAGCAGTGCGGGGATGTATTCACCCCTCCACTTT.

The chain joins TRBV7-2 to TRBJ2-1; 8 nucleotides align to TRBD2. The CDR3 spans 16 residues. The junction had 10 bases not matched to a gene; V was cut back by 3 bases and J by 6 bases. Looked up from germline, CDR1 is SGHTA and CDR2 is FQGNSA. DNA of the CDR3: TGTGCCAGCAGCTTGGCCGTCCCCGGGGGGGGCAATGAGCAGTTCTTC. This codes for CASSLAVPGGGNEQFF.

The CDR3 DNA reads TGTGCCAGCAGTTACACAGTGACAGGGAAGACTGAAGCTTTCTTT. It translates to CASSYTVTGKTEAFF. The genes are TRBV6-5 and TRBJ1-1; 7 bases are a match to TRBD1. In germline, CDR1 is MNHEY, CDR2 SVGAGI. The CDR3 has 15 amino acids. The junction had 8 bases not matched to a gene; V was cut back by 2 bases and J by 5 bases.

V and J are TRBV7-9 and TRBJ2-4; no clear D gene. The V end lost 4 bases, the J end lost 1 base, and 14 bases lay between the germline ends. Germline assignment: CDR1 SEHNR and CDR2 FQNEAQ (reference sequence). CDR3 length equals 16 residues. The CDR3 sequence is CASSSLWPTAKNIQYF. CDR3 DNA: TGTGCCAGCAGCTCCCTGTGGCCCACGGCCAAAAACATTCAGTACTTC.

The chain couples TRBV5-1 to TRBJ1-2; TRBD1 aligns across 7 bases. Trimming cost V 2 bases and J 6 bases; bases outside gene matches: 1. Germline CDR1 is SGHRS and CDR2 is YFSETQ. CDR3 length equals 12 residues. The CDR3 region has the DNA TGCGCCAGCAGCTTACAGGGGAATGGCTACACCTTC. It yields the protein CASSLQGNGYTF.

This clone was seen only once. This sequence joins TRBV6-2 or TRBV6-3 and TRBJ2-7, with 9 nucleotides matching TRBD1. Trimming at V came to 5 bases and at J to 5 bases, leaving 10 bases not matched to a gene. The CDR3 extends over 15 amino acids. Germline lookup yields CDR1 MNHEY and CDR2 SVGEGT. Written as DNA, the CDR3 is TGTGCCAGCAGTCCGGGACAGGGAAGTACCCACGAGCAGTACTTC. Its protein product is CASSPGQGSTHEQYF.

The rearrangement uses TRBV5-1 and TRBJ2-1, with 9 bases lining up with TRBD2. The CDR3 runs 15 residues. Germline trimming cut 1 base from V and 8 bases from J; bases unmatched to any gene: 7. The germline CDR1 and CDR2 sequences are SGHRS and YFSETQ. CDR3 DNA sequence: TGCGCCAGCAGCTTGCTCAGCGGGGGGTTTGATGAGCAGTTCTTC. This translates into CASSLLSGGFDEQFF.

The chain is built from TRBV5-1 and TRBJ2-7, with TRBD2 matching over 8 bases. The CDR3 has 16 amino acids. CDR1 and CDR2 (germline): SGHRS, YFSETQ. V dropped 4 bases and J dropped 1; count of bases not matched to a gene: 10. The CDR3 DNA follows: TGCGCCAGCAGCCGGGCTGGGACTAGAGAGTCCTACGAGCAGTACTTC. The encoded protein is CASSRAGTRESYEQYF.

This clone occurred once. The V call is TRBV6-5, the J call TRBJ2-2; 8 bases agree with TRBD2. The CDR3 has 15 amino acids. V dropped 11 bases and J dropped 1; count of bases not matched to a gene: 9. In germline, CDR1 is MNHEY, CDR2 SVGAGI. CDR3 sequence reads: CAVGGGLGNTGELFF. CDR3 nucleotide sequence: TGTGCCGTCGGCGGGGGGTTGGGGAACACCGGGGAGCTGTTTTTT.

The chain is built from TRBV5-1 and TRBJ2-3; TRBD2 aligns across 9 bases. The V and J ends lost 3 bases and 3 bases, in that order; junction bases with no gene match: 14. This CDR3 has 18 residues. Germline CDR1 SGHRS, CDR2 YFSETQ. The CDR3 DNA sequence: TGCGCCAGCAGCTGGGGAAGGGATAGCGGGAGTGCTACAGATACGCAGTATTTT. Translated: CASSWGRDSGSATDTQYF.

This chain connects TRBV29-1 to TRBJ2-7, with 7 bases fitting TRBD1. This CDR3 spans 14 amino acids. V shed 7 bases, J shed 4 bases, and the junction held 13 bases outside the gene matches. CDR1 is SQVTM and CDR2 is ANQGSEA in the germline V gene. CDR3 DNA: TGCAGCGCCTCCCCCCAGACAGGGTTTTACGAGCAGTACTTC. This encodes CSASPQTGFYEQYF.

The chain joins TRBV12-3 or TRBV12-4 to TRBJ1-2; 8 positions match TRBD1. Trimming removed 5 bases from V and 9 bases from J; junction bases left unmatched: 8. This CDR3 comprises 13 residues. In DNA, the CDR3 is TGTGCCAGCAGTAAGACAGGGGTTCAGAGCTACACCTTC. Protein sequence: CASSKTGVQSYTF.

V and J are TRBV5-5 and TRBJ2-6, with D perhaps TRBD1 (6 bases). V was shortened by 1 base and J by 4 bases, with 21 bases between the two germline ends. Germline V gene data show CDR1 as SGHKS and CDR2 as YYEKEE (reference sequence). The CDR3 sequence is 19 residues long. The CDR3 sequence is CASSLFGTGQTSGANVLTF. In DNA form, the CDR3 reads TGTGCCAGCAGCTTGTTCGGAACAGGGCAGACATCAGGGGCCAACGTCCTGACTTTC.

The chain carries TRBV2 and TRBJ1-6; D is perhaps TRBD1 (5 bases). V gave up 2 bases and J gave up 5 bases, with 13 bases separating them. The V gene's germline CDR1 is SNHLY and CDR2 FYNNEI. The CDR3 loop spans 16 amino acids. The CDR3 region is CASSELVGTHNSPLHF. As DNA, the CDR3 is TGTGCCAGCAGTGAATTAGTGGGGACTCATAATTCACCCCTCCACTTT.

Here the CDR3 reads CASVPQGLSTEAFF. CDR3 in DNA: TGTGCCAGCGTACCACAGGGTTTGAGTACTGAAGCTTTCTTT. J is TRBJ1-1 and V is TRBV7-9; tentative D call: TRBD1 (6 bases). The germline CDR1 and CDR2 sequences are SEHNR and FQNEAQ (reference sequence). Trimming shortened V by 8 bases and J by 5 bases, and 18 bases separated the two germline ends. The CDR3 length is 14 residues.

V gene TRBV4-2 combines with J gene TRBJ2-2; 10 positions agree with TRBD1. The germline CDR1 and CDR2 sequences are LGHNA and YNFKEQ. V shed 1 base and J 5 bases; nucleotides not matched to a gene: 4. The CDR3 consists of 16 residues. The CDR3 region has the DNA TGTGCCAGCAGCCAAGGGACAGGGGGTTTAACCGGGGAGCTGTTTTTT. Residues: CASSQGTGGLTGELFF.

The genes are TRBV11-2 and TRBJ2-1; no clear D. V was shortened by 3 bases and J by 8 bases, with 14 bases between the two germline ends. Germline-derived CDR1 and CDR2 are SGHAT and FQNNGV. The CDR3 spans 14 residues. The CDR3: CASSFIRVSYEQFF. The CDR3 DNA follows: TGTGCCAGCAGCTTCATACGGGTAAGCTATGAGCAGTTCTTC.

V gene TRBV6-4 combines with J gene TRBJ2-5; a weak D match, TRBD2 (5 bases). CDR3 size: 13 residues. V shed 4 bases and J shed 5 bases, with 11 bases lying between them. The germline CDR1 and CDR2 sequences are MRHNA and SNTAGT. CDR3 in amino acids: CASSGPKRETQYF. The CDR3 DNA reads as TGTGCCAGCAGTGGGCCTAAGCGGGAGACCCAGTACTTC.

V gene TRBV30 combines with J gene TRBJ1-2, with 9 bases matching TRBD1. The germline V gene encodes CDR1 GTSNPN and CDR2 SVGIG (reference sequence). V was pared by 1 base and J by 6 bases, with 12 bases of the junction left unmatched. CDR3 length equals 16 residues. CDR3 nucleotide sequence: TGTGCCTGGAGTGCCAAAACCGGGACAGGGAGCGATGGCTACACCTTC. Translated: CAWSAKTGTGSDGYTF.